These 25 T cell receptor beta chains originate from one sample sequenced in a study of blood T cell repertoires in COVID-19. The repertoire was sequenced with immunoSEQ multiplex PCR; TCRdb's copy has only in-frame clones and lacks some. There are about 120,000 clones in the sample; over 70% occur only once, and 3.5% to 4% lies in the top ten. The sample taken for sequencing was peripheral blood. The receptors were gathered from a woman aged 45-60 years with acute or convalescent COVID-19.

This clone was found a few times. The rearrangement links TRBV5-1 to TRBJ1-2; 7 bases map to TRBD1. CDR3 length equals 15 residues. J lost 8 bases, V lost 4 bases, and 14 bases had no gene match. Germline CDR1 SGHRS, CDR2 YFSETQ. CDR3 loop: CASSTPGGGAEGYTF. The CDR3 bases are TGCGCCAGCAGCACCCCGGGAGGGGGCGCTGAGGGCTACACCTTC. The complete variable domain, with remaining parts taken from reference TRBV5-1 and TRBJ1-2, reads KAGVTQTPRYLIKTRGQQVTLSCSPISGHRSVSWYQQTPGQGLQFLFEYFSETQRNKGNFPGRFSGRQFSNSRSEMNVSTLELGDSALYLCASSTPGGGAEGYTFGSGTRLTVV.

This clone was recorded only once. The chain is built from TRBV6-5 and TRBJ1-2; perhaps TRBD1 as D (5 bases). V was pared by 8 bases and J by 5 bases, with 12 bases between. From germline, CDR1 is MNHEY and CDR2 SVGAGI. CDR3 length: 12 amino acids. The CDR3 bases are TGTGCCAGCTTTGGACAAAAGTATGGCTACACCTTC. Translation: CASFGQKYGYTF.

The chain recombines TRBV30 with TRBJ1-2; 9 bases fit TRBD1. Germline V gene data show CDR1 as GTSNPN and CDR2 as SVGIG (reference sequence). CDR3 length equals 19 residues. The V segment lost 8 bases and the J segment 6 bases; nucleotides outside the gene matches: 28. Written as DNA, the CDR3 is TGTGCCGGGTCAAATGCGAGAGGGACAGGGACCCGCCTAGTAGATGGCTACACCTTC. This translates into CAGSNARGTGTRLVDGYTF.

The rearrangement joins TRBV7-2 to TRBJ2-3; the match to TRBD2 covers 14 bases. J gave up 4 bases and V 3 bases, and 6 bases lay outside the gene matches. From germline, CDR1 is SGHTA and CDR2 FQGNSA. The CDR3 runs to 17 residues. CDR3 amino acids: CASSLGLAGDTADTQYF. The CDR3 DNA reads as TGTGCCAGCAGCTTGGGACTAGCGGGAGATACAGCAGATACGCAGTATTTT.

The chain uses TRBV2 and TRBJ2-1; 8 positions agree with TRBD2. V lost 3 bases to trimming and J lost 8 bases; unmatched junction nucleotides: 3. The CDR3 covers 13 residues. The V gene's germline CDR1 is SNHLY and CDR2 FYNNEI. The CDR3 DNA reads TGTGCCAGCAGTGAGACTAGCGACCATGAGCAGTTCTTC. This gives the protein CASSETSDHEQFF.

This clone has only one observation. The V gene is TRBV5-1, the J gene TRBJ2-2; D remains ambiguous. CDR3 length: 14 residues. CDR1 and CDR2 from the germline V gene are SGHRS and YFSETQ. The V end lost 0 bases, the J end lost 3 bases, and 6 bases lay between the germline ends. The CDR3 bases are TGCGCCAGCAGCTTGGCGGTGGACACCGGGGAGCTGTTTTTT. This codes for CASSLAVDTGELFF.

This clone was seen a few times. The chain uses TRBV27 and TRBJ2-7; the D gene is possibly TRBD1 (6 bases). This CDR3 is built from 14 residues. CDR1 is MNHEY, CDR2 SMNVEV, per germline (reference sequence). V lost 4 bases to trimming and J lost 1 base, with 11 bases between them. The CDR3 bases are TGTGCCAGCAGTTACCAACAGGGATCCTACGAGCAGTACTTC. Translation gives CASSYQQGSYEQYF.

The gene calls are TRBV19 and TRBJ1-2; the match to TRBD1 covers 9 bases. V was pared by 3 bases and J by 9 bases, with 5 bases of the junction left unmatched. Germline V gene sequence: CDR1 LNHDA, CDR2 SQIVND (reference sequence). CDR3 size: 13 residues. The CDR3 sequence: CASSMTGGKSYTF. The CDR3 DNA reads as TGTGCCAGTAGTATGACAGGGGGAAAGAGCTACACCTTC.

The rearrangement links TRBV11-2 to TRBJ1-2; D is unclear. This CDR3 contains 14 residues. V lost 0 bases to trimming and J lost 12 bases, with 17 bases between them. The V gene's germline CDR1 is SGHAT and CDR2 FQNNGV. CDR3 region: CASSLDPQSGGHTF. CDR3 bases: TGTGCCAGCAGCTTAGATCCCCAGTCGGGAGGCCACACCTTC.

This chain connects TRBV5-5 to TRBJ2-1; TRBD2 is a possible D gene (5 bases). This CDR3 has 14 amino acids. Germline V lookup: CDR1 SGHKS, CDR2 YYEKEE (reference sequence). V was shortened by 4 bases and J by 0 bases, with 8 bases between the two germline ends. CDR3 protein: CASSADSSYNEQFF. The CDR3 DNA follows: TGTGCCAGCAGCGCGGACTCCTCCTACAATGAGCAGTTCTTC. The full variable domain, its missing parts supplied by reference TRBV5-5 and TRBJ2-1, is DAGVTQSPTHLIKTRGQQVTLRCSPISGHKSVSWYQQVLGQGPQFIFQYYEKEERGRGNFPDRFSARQFPNYSSELNVNALLLGDSALYLCASSADSSYNEQFFGPGTRLTVL.

The table lists this clone with a few counts. V gene TRBV7-9 combines with J gene TRBJ1-1; 7 bases align to TRBD1. The V segment lost 2 bases and the J segment 1 base; nucleotides outside the gene matches: 4. Germline V gene sequence: CDR1 SEHNR, CDR2 FQNEAQ (reference sequence). The CDR3 sequence is 15 residues long. CDR3 bases: TGTGCCAGCAGCTTAAAGGGGGCGGGGAACACTGAAGCTTTCTTT. This codes for CASSLKGAGNTEAFF. The full variable domain, its missing parts supplied by reference TRBV7-9 and TRBJ1-1, is DTGVSQNPRHKITKRGQNVTFRCDPISEHNRLYWYRQTLGQGPEFLTYFQNEAQLEKSRLLSDRFSAERPKGSFSTLEIQRTEQGDSAMYLCASSLKGAGNTEAFFGQGTRLTVV.

The rearrangement uses TRBV4-1 and TRBJ1-3, with 7 bases identical to TRBD1. This CDR3 is 15 amino acids long. The ends lost 5 bases at V and 3 bases at J; junction bases unmatched: 7. CDR1 is MGHRA and CDR2 is YSYEKL in the germline V gene. The CDR3 sequence: CASSTTDRVGNTIYF. The CDR3 DNA reads as TGCGCCAGCAGCACAACCGACAGGGTTGGAAACACCATATATTTT.

V gene TRBV18 combines with J gene TRBJ1-2; 9 nucleotides line up with TRBD1. From germline, CDR1 is KGHSH and CDR2 LQKENI. This CDR3 region has 13 residues. J gave up 5 bases and V 4 bases, and 2 bases lay outside the gene matches. The CDR3 sequence is CASSRGTGYGYTF. The DNA of the CDR3 is TGTGCCAGCTCACGCGGGACAGGGTATGGCTACACCTTC.

V gene TRBV5-1 combines with J gene TRBJ2-5, with 10 bases lining up with TRBD2. Germline V gives CDR1 SGHRS, CDR2 YFSETQ. With 1 base clipped from V and 6 bases from J, the junction kept 6 bases outside the gene matches. This CDR3 spans 15 amino acids. CDR3 protein: CASSLTPSGSKTQYF. DNA for the CDR3: TGCGCCAGCAGCTTGACCCCTAGCGGGAGTAAGACCCAGTACTTC.

V and J are TRBV28 and TRBJ2-3; maybe TRBD1 (5 bases). Germline V gene lookup returns CDR1 MDHEN and CDR2 SYDVKM. This CDR3 is 14 amino acids long. The V and J ends lost 8 bases and 2 bases respectively, with 14 bases between them. CDR3 loop: CASLQGGTTDTQYF. The CDR3 DNA reads as TGTGCCAGCCTTCAGGGCGGAACCACAGATACGCAGTATTTT.

This clone was observed once. V gene TRBV28 combines with J gene TRBJ1-4, with D perhaps TRBD1 (6 bases). The CDR3 loop spans 15 amino acids. Trimming took off 3 bases at V and 8 bases at J, with 16 bases between the two ends. The germline CDR1 and CDR2 sequences are MDHEN and SYDVKM. CDR3: CASSFQGTLGEKLFF. The CDR3 coding sequence is TGTGCCAGCAGTTTCCAGGGGACCTTAGGGGAAAAACTGTTTTTT. Looking up the rest from reference TRBV28 and TRBJ1-4 gives the full variable domain: DVKVTQSSRYLVKRTGEKVFLECVQDMDHENMFWYRQDPGLGLRLIYFSYDVKMKEKGDIPEGYSVSREKKERFSLILESASTNQTSMYLCASSFQGTLGEKLFFGSGTQLSVL.

The chain employs TRBV9 and TRBJ2-1; 10 bases fit TRBD2. CDR3 length equals 16 residues. Per the germline V gene, CDR1 is SGDLS and CDR2 is YYNGEE. Trimming at V came to 2 bases and at J to 8 bases, leaving 10 bases not matched to a gene. The CDR3 is CASSVPSGGPLDEQFF. Written as DNA, the CDR3 is TGTGCCAGCAGCGTTCCTAGCGGGGGCCCTCTAGATGAGCAGTTCTTC.

This clone was seen only a few times. Here the CDR3 reads CASSLEGRGTGNTIYF. For the CDR3, the DNA is TGTGCCAGCAGCTTGGAGGGGCGGGGTACGGGAAACACCATATATTTT. The rearrangement joins TRBV7-8 to TRBJ1-3, with a weak D call TRBD1 (5 bases). The CDR3 covers 16 residues. Trimming pared 3 bases from V and 4 bases from J, leaving 16 bases between. Per germline, CDR1 SGHVS and CDR2 FQNEAQ.

This clone was observed a single time. The rearrangement links TRBV19 to TRBJ2-2; D possibly corresponds to TRBD1 (5 bases). Germline assignment: CDR1 LNHDA and CDR2 SQIVND (reference sequence). This CDR3 region has 14 residues. The ends were cut back, 3 bases at V and 4 bases at J, with 9 bases in the middle. The CDR3 DNA sequence: TGTGCCAGTAGTATCGACAGAGGCACCGGGGAGCTGTTTTTT. Translation gives CASSIDRGTGELFF.

The V call is TRBV4-2, the J call TRBJ2-1; 8 nucleotides match TRBD2. The V and J ends lost 1 base and 5 bases, in that order; junction bases with no gene match: 4. Germline V gene data show CDR1 as LGHNA and CDR2 as YNFKEQ. The CDR3 has 15 residues. In DNA form, the CDR3 reads TGTGCCAGCAGCCAAGGAGAAGCGGGAGACAATGAGCAGTTCTTC. It translates to CASSQGEAGDNEQFF.

J is TRBJ2-3 and V is TRBV7-3; 10 nucleotides align to TRBD2. The CDR3 sequence is 16 residues long. With V trimmed by 5 bases and J by 0 bases, 5 bases remained unmatched. Germline CDR1 and CDR2: SGHTA and FQGTGA. The CDR3 DNA reads as TGTGCCAGCAGCCCGAGGACTAGCGGTAGCACAGATACGCAGTATTTT. Protein sequence: CASSPRTSGSTDTQYF.

The rearrangement joins TRBV10-3 to TRBJ1-3, with no clear D. V lost 8 bases and J lost 4, with 9 bases in between. The CDR3 contains 12 residues. Germline lookup yields CDR1 ENHRY and CDR2 SYGVKD. The CDR3, as DNA: TGTGCCATCCAAAGCGAAGGAAACACCATATATTTT. This codes for CAIQSEGNTIYF.

The chain is built from TRBV30 and TRBJ1-6; TRBD1 might be the D (5 bases). The CDR3 extends over 14 amino acids. Germline assignment: CDR1 GTSNPN and CDR2 SVGIG (reference sequence). V lost 4 bases and J lost 13, with 20 bases in between. Here the CDR3 reads CAWIIGTGHFPLHF. The CDR3 DNA is TGTGCCTGGATCATCGGGACTGGGCACTTTCCCCTCCACTTT. The whole variable domain, remainder taken from reference TRBV30 and TRBJ1-6, is SQTIHQWPATLVQPVGSPLSLECTVEGTSNPNLYWYRQAAGRGLQLLFYSVGIGQISSEVPQNLSASRPQDRQFILSSKKLLLSDSGFYLCAWIIGTGHFPLHFGNGTRLTVT.

This clone was picked up one time. The chain has TRBV5-1 and TRBJ2-5; a possible D gene is TRBD2 (7 bases). Per the germline V gene, CDR1 is SGHRS and CDR2 is YFSETQ. This CDR3 spans 13 amino acids. The ends were cut back, 7 bases at V and 4 bases at J, with 14 bases in the middle. CDR3 DNA sequence: TGCGCCAGCGGGGGGGGCAGTGGAGAGACCCAGTACTTC. It is translated as CASGGGSGETQYF.

The chain combines TRBV18 with TRBJ1-3; D unresolved. Germline V gene sequence: CDR1 KGHSH, CDR2 LQKENI. Trimming removed 6 bases at V and 1 base at J, with 13 bases between. CDR3 length: 15 amino acids. CDR3 nucleotide sequence: TGTGCCAGCTCTCTCGAGGTTGTTTCTGGAAACACCATATATTTT. Protein product: CASSLEVVSGNTIYF.